This entry lists 26 T cell receptor beta chains sequenced from one sample in a study of PD-1 blockade in classical Hodgkin lymphoma. Specified time point: cycle 4 day 1 (C4D1), after about 6 weeks of nivolumab. Every single patient, without exception, relapsed after autologous stem cell transplantation, and brentuximab vedotin exposure varied. The investigators isolated CD8+ T cells from thawed PBMCs using magnetic negative selection. The repertoire was sequenced with immunoSEQ multiplex PCR; TCRdb's copy has only in-frame clones and lacks some. The sample lists 9,500 to 14,000 clones, about 85% seen once, with less than 40% in the top ten. Sample: CD8+ T cells from blood, taken before the fourth cycle of nivolumab. Source of these receptors: a human donor with classical Hodgkin lymphoma. The donor label of this sample is uncertain.

In this sample, this clone turned up once. The J gene is TRBJ1-2, the V gene TRBV5-1; D not resolved. Germline CDR1 SGHRS, CDR2 YFSETQ. The CDR3 spans 15 residues. V was shortened by 0 bases and J by 6 bases, with 15 bases between the two germline ends. The CDR3 DNA follows: TGCGCCAGCAGCTTGGAAGCAACTGGAAGGGATGGCTACACCTTC. Protein: CASSLEATGRDGYTF.

V and J are TRBV9 and TRBJ2-3, with D perhaps TRBD1 (6 bases). The V gene's germline CDR1 is SGDLS and CDR2 YYNGEE. V lost 3 bases to trimming and J lost 0 bases, with 11 bases between them. The CDR3 is 15 amino acids. In nucleotides, the CDR3 is TGTGCCAGCAGCGCCCAGGGGCTGAGCACAGATACGCAGTATTTT. Translated, it gives CASSAQGLSTDTQYF.

The CDR3: CASSIEAGRVWTDTQYF. In DNA, the CDR3 is TGTGCCAGCAGCATCGAAGCAGGGCGGGTTTGGACAGATACGCAGTATTTT. The gene calls are TRBV14 and TRBJ2-3; D tentatively reads TRBD1 or TRBD2 (5 bases each). CDR1 is SGHDN, CDR2 FVKESK, per germline. This CDR3 region has 17 residues. The V end lost 5 bases, the J end lost 3 bases, and 21 bases lay between the germline ends.

The chain uses TRBV19 and TRBJ2-1; D remains ambiguous. Germline lookup yields CDR1 LNHDA and CDR2 SQIVND (reference sequence). Trimming took off 5 bases at V and 4 bases at J, with 6 bases between the two ends. The CDR3 has 12 residues. The CDR3 nucleotides read TGTGCCAGTAGTCAACAATACAATGAGCAGTTCTTC. Protein product: CASSQQYNEQFF.

This chain joins TRBV7-2 and TRBJ2-5; D is ambiguous. V was shortened by 3 bases and J by 3 bases, with 14 bases between the two germline ends. CDR3 size: 15 residues. The V gene's germline CDR1 is SGHTA and CDR2 FQGNSA. The CDR3 sequence: CASSFLYLDKETQYF. The CDR3 region has the DNA TGTGCCAGCAGCTTCCTGTACTTAGATAAAGAGACCCAGTACTTC.

This rearrangement joins TRBV28 to TRBJ2-1, with D tentatively TRBD1 or TRBD2 (5 bases each). The CDR3 is made up of 15 amino acids. V gave up 6 bases and J gave up 3 bases, with 15 bases separating them. CDR1 MDHEN and CDR2 SYDVKM come from the germline V gene. The CDR3 DNA is TGTGCCAGCAGCACCCGGGACGGAGGCTACAATGAGCAGTTCTTC. Encoded protein: CASSTRDGGYNEQFF.

This clone was observed a handful of times. This rearrangement joins TRBV6-1 to TRBJ1-1; D may be TRBD1 (6 bases). V was pared by 2 bases and J by 6 bases, with 13 bases between. Germline assignment: CDR1 MNHNS and CDR2 SASEGT. CDR3 length equals 14 residues. In DNA form, the CDR3 reads TGTGCCAGCAGTGAAAGCGCCTACAGGGCTGAAGCTTTCTTT. Protein sequence: CASSESAYRAEAFF.

This chain uses TRBV18 with TRBJ1-1; tentative D call: TRBD1 (6 bases). The CDR3 runs to 15 residues. CDR1 is KGHSH, CDR2 LQKENI, per germline. With 3 bases removed from V and 4 bases from J, the gap between germline ends came to 15 bases. The CDR3 DNA reads TGTGCCAGCTCACCCAGACAGGATGAGAGCACTGAAGCTTTCTTT. This gives the protein CASSPRQDESTEAFF.

The gene calls are TRBV6-6 and TRBJ2-7, with D perhaps matching TRBD1 (5 bases). The CDR3 contains 15 residues. Per the germline V gene, CDR1 is MNHNY and CDR2 is SVGAGI (reference sequence). V gave up 8 bases and J gave up 3 bases, with 20 bases separating them. CDR3 amino acids: CASGAVGRGFYEQYF. DNA of the CDR3: TGTGCCAGCGGGGCCGTCGGGCGTGGCTTCTACGAGCAGTACTTC.

The rearrangement links TRBV5-6 to TRBJ2-7, with a weak D call TRBD1 (5 bases). Germline V lookup: CDR1 SGHDT, CDR2 YYEEEE. There are 16 residues in the CDR3. The V end lost 3 bases, the J end lost 6 bases, and 22 bases lay between the germline ends. CDR3: CASSWGVLAATGEQYF. As DNA, the CDR3 is TGTGCCAGCAGCTGGGGCGTGTTGGCGGCCACAGGCGAGCAGTACTTC.

The chain carries TRBV15 and TRBJ2-1; 12 bases are a match to TRBD2. CDR3 length equals 15 residues. V shed 1 base, J shed 6 bases, and the junction held 1 base outside the gene matches. The germline V gene encodes CDR1 LNHNV and CDR2 YYDKDF (reference sequence). CDR3 protein: CATSRALAGGNEQFF. In DNA form, the CDR3 reads TGTGCCACCAGCAGAGCACTAGCGGGAGGCAATGAGCAGTTCTTC.

J is TRBJ1-5 and V is TRBV28; 8 bases agree with TRBD1. The V gene's germline CDR1 is MDHEN and CDR2 SYDVKM. The CDR3 totals 14 residues. Trimming at V came to 6 bases and at J to 3 bases, leaving 4 bases not matched to a gene. This CDR3 is CASSRQGNNQPQHF. The CDR3 DNA reads as TGTGCCAGCAGCCGACAGGGGAACAATCAGCCCCAGCATTTT.

This chain joins TRBV15 and TRBJ2-5; D is ambiguous. Trimming took 0 bases from V and 4 from J, leaving 3 bases between them. Germline V gene sequence: CDR1 LNHNV, CDR2 YYDKDF (reference sequence). This CDR3 has 12 amino acids. The CDR3 sequence: CATSRDSETQYF. CDR3 bases: TGTGCCACCAGCAGAGATTCAGAGACCCAGTACTTC.

The gene calls are TRBV6-4 and TRBJ1-2; 7 bases line up with TRBD1. CDR3 length: 16 amino acids. CDR1 is MRHNA and CDR2 is SNTAGT in the germline V gene. V shed 5 bases and J 2 bases; nucleotides not matched to a gene: 11. CDR3 nucleotide sequence: TGTGCCAGCAGTTACAAAACAGGGGTCGGAAACTATGGCTACACCTTC. Its protein product is CASSYKTGVGNYGYTF.

This rearrangement joins TRBV27 to TRBJ2-5; D gene ambiguous. This CDR3 comprises 12 residues. Trimming left V 4 bases short and J 5 bases short, with 8 bases between. Germline CDR1 and CDR2: MNHEY and SMNVEV (reference sequence). CDR3 nucleotides: TGTGCCAGCAGTTACGACGGGGAGACCCAGTACTTC. Its translation: CASSYDGETQYF.

The chain has TRBV6-6 and TRBJ1-1; TRBD1 matches 7 bases. The CDR3 has 13 residues. Per the germline V gene, CDR1 is MNHNY and CDR2 is SVGAGI (reference sequence). With V trimmed by 7 bases and J by 1 base, 3 bases remained unmatched. CDR3 in DNA: TGTGCCAGCATGACAGGGCGGAACACTGAAGCTTTCTTT. Amino acid sequence: CASMTGRNTEAFF.

This chain links TRBV7-2 with TRBJ2-2, with 9 bases fitting TRBD2. With 4 bases clipped from V and 5 bases from J, the junction kept 8 bases outside the gene matches. The CDR3 is 16 amino acids. The V gene's germline CDR1 is SGHTA and CDR2 FQGNSA. CDR3: CASSSAGREGTGELFF. The CDR3 DNA reads as TGTGCCAGCAGCTCCGCAGGGCGGGAGGGAACCGGGGAGCTGTTTTTT.

The V gene is TRBV30, the J gene TRBJ1-2; D gene unclear. Per germline, CDR1 GTSNPN and CDR2 SVGIG (reference sequence). This CDR3 has 13 amino acids. V lost 1 base to trimming and J lost 2 bases, with 8 bases between them. The CDR3 loop reads CAWSELGNYGYTF. The CDR3 nucleotides are TGTGCCTGGAGTGAATTAGGGAACTATGGCTACACCTTC.

The V call is TRBV6-5, the J call TRBJ2-7; TRBD2 matches 14 bases. This CDR3 is 16 amino acids long. Germline values: CDR1 MNHEY, CDR2 SVGAGI. V was pared by 2 bases and J by 5 bases, with 5 bases of the junction left unmatched. In DNA, the CDR3 is TGTGCCAGCAGTTACACGGGACTAGCGGGAGCCAACGAGCAGTACTTC. Protein product: CASSYTGLAGANEQYF.

The chain combines TRBV7-9 with TRBJ2-3; a weak D match, TRBD1 (6 bases). Germline V gene sequence: CDR1 SEHNR, CDR2 FQNEAQ (reference sequence). V was trimmed by 1 base and J by 0 bases, leaving 20 bases between them. The CDR3 covers 19 residues. CDR3 amino acids: CASSLGPLGQRTSTDTQYF. CDR3 bases: TGTGCCAGCAGCTTAGGCCCCTTAGGACAGAGGACTAGCACAGATACGCAGTATTTT.

This rearrangement joins TRBV27 to TRBJ2-1; D not certain. The CDR3 extends over 16 amino acids. V gave up 5 bases and J gave up 1 base, with 15 bases separating them. Germline loops: CDR1 MNHEY, CDR2 SMNVEV (reference sequence). The CDR3 DNA reads as TGTGCCAGCAGTCTCACCCAGGCTCTTTCCTACAATGAGCAGTTCTTC. This encodes CASSLTQALSYNEQFF.

This clone came up a few times. This rearrangement joins TRBV27 to TRBJ1-1; 9 nucleotides agree with TRBD1. Germline V gene lookup returns CDR1 MNHEY and CDR2 SMNVEV (reference sequence). Losses at the gene ends were 6 bases for V and 1 base for J; bases not matched to a gene: 6. This CDR3 has 15 residues. CDR3 in amino acids: CASSPDRGWNTEAFF. DNA of the CDR3: TGTGCCAGCAGCCCCGACAGGGGGTGGAACACTGAAGCTTTCTTT.

In nucleotides, the CDR3 is TGTGCCAGCGGGGGCGCAGATACGCAGTATTTT. The encoded protein is CASGGADTQYF. J is TRBJ2-3 and V is TRBV27, with a weak D call TRBD1 (6 bases). V lost 8 bases and J 4 bases, leaving 7 bases between the germline ends. The germline V gene encodes CDR1 MNHEY and CDR2 SMNVEV (reference sequence). There are 11 residues in the CDR3.

This clone turned up a few times. The chain recombines TRBV4-2 with TRBJ1-5; 8 bases agree with TRBD1. The CDR3 contains 15 residues. CDR1 and CDR2 (germline): LGHNA, YNFKEQ. J gave up 5 bases and V 1 base, and 4 bases lay outside the gene matches. In DNA form, the CDR3 reads TGTGCCAGCAGCCAAGCCAGGGGGCGCGATCAGCCCCAGCATTTT. This gives the protein CASSQARGRDQPQHF.

The rearrangement links TRBV5-6 to TRBJ2-7; no reliable D call. The CDR3 consists of 14 residues. V lost 3 bases to trimming and J lost 6 bases, with 16 bases between them. CDR1 SGHDT and CDR2 YYEEEE come from the germline V gene. CDR3 DNA: TGTGCCAGCAGCTCTCTTTTCGGGTCGGCCGAGCAGTACTTC. It specifies CASSSLFGSAEQYF.

V and J are TRBV27 and TRBJ1-1; D ambiguous. This CDR3 has 13 amino acids. Germline CDR1 is MNHEY and CDR2 is SMNVEV (reference sequence). The V end was cut by 5 bases, the J end by 3 bases, with 10 bases between. CDR3 in DNA: TGTGCCAGCAGTCCGCCAAGCTACACTGAAGCTTTCTTT. This sequence encodes CASSPPSYTEAFF.